This TCR beta chain was found in a study of response to subunit inactivated influenza vaccine. The CDR3 is 12 residues long. Germline lookup yields CDR1 LGHDT and CDR2 YNNKEL (reference sequence). The V and J ends lost 1 base and 8 bases respectively, with 6 bases between them. MiXCR, run by TCRdb on the RT-PCR reads, gives a single entry per CDR3 protein. The sample lists about 540,000 distinct CDR3 sequences, less than 25% occurring once. In its sample, this clonotype was seen a few times. This sample also belongs to another study, concerning T cells expressing NK-cell markers. That report adds: 5'RACE template switching with UMIs generated TCR beta cDNA. Repertoire data for TCR beta were derived from sorted T cells (CD3+CD56+NKG2C+, CD3+CD56+NKG2C- and CD3+CD56-NKG2C+). Restricting sorting to alpha-beta TCR T cells was achieved in several experiments by an anti-gamma-delta TCR antibody.

The rearrangement links TRBV3-1 to TRBJ2-1; possible D gene TRBD2, 5 bases. This TCR derives from a man aged 45-60 years who received an inactivated influenza vaccine. The sample consisted of CD4+ T cells sorted from PBMCs, taken about 11 days after vaccination. The CDR3 protein is CASSQGEYEQFF. The CDR3 nucleotides read TGTGCCAGCAGCCAAGGGGAGTATGAGCAGTTCTTC.